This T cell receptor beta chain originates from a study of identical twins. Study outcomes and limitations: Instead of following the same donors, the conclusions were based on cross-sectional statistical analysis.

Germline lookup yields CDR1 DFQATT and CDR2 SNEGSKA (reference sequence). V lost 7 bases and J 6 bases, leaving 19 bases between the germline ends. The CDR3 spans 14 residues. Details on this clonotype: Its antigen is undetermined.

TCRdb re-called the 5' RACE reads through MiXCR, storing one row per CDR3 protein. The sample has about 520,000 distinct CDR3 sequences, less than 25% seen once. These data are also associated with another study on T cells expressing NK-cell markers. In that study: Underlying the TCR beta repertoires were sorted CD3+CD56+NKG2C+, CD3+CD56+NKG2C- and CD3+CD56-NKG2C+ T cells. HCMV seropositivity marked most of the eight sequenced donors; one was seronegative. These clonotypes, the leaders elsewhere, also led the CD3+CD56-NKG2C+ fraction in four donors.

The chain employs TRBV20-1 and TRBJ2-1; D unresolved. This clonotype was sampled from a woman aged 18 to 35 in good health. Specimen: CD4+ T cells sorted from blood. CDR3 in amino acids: CSGRSPTGLNEQFF. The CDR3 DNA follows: TGCAGTGGTCGATCGCCCACGGGTCTCAATGAGCAGTTCTTC.